This T cell receptor beta chain emerged from a study of tumor-infiltrating lymphocytes in oesophageal squamous cell carcinoma. This clonotype was recorded many times. TCRdb fed the PCR reads into MiXCR, producing one record per CDR3 protein. The table records under 20,000 distinct CDR3 sequences, 35% to 45% of them present only once. The V and J ends lost 4 bases and 0 bases respectively, with 21 bases between them. The CDR3 extends over 18 amino acids. The germline CDR1 and CDR2 sequences are SGHTS and YDEGEE. The chain uses TRBV5-8 and TRBJ2-3; a possible D gene is TRBD2 (6 bases). The sample comprised esophageal tumor tissue. The origin of this receptor is a male donor with esophageal squamous cell carcinoma. CDR3 bases: TGTGCCAGCAGCGTTCCCATAGCGGACCTGGGGAGCACAGATACGCAGTATTTT. The encoded protein is CASSVPIADLGSTDTQYF. Full variable domain (outside the CDR3, taken from reference TRBV5-8 and TRBJ2-3): EAGVTQSPTHLIKTRGQQATLRCSPISGHTSVYWYQQALGLGLQFLLWYDEGEERNRGNFPPRFSGRQFPNYSSELNVNALELEDSALYLCASSVPIADLGSTDTQYFGPGTRLTVL.